This paragraph reports one TCR beta chain. Its antigen is undetermined. The data were taken from a study of cytotoxic CD8 clonotypes in ibrutinib-treated CLL. Across the study: Partial responses totalled roughly 24 and complete responses 2; after median roughly 64 months, approximately 15 remained remitted and roughly twelve progressed. Response samples came after a median about 11 months of treatment, range 6 to 36.

Findings of the study overall: Timing of sampling differed between sustained-remission and progressing patients.

The data were produced by immunoSEQ multiplex PCR, yet TCRdb's version contains in-frame clones alone and is incomplete. In the table there are around 310,000 clones, around four fifths of which are singletons. V gave up 0 bases and J gave up 3 bases, with 18 bases separating them. The CDR3 covers 18 residues. The V gene's germline CDR1 is LGHNA and CDR2 YNFKEQ. The receptor's source is a human donor with chronic lymphocytic leukemia. The sequencing here drew on PBMCs, taken before ibrutinib treatment. This sequence joins TRBV4-2 and TRBJ2-1, with unresolved D. The CDR3 coding sequence is TGTGCCAGCAGCCAAGATCTTTCCGCGACCACGGTCTACAATGAGCAGTTCTTC. Protein product: CASSQDLSATTVYNEQFF.